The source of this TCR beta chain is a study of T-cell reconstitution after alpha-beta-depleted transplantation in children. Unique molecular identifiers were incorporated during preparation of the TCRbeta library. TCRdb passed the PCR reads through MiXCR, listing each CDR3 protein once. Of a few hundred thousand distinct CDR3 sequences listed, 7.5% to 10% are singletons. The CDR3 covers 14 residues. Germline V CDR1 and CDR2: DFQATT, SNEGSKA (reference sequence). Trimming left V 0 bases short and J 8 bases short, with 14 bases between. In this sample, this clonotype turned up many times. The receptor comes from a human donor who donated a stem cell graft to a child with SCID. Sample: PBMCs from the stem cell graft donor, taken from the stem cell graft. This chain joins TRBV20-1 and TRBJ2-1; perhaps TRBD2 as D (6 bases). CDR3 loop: CSARDPGGVDEQFF. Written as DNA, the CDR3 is TGCAGTGCTAGAGATCCGGGCGGGGTGGATGAGCAGTTCTTC.